Shown below are 32 T cell receptor beta chains from a single sample sequenced in a study of beta chain features in type 1 diabetes. Antigens of these TCRs are unknown. General study results and limits: All four CD4+ subsets of Type 1 diabetes patients contained TCRB CDR3s that were moderately but significantly shorter.

The investigators reverse transcribed all of the isolated RNA, so they sequenced expressed TCRB transcripts. The table came from immunoSEQ multiplex PCR; TCRdb's copy has only in-frame clones and leaves some out. Among around 160,000 clones listed, around 9% were seen once. Sequenced: central memory CD4+ T cells from blood. The receptors were sampled from a woman aged 25 to 39 with type 1 diabetes.

This clone has only a few counts. A much larger clone differs by one base, so this may be a read error. Other DNA sequences in this specimen translate into the identical CDR3. This chain joins TRBV4-1 and TRBJ2-3; 8 positions match TRBD2. V shed 1 base, J shed 5 bases, and the junction held 5 bases outside the gene matches. CDR1 and CDR2 (germline): MGHRA, YSYEKL. This CDR3 is built from 15 residues. CDR3 sequence reads: CASSQAAGGGDTQYF. CDR3 coding DNA: TGCGCCAGCAGCCAAGCTGCGGGAGGTGGAGATACGCAGTATTTT.

This clone was seen a handful of times. The chain joins TRBV14 to TRBJ2-7; 8 nucleotides agree with TRBD1. From germline, CDR1 is SGHDN and CDR2 FVKESK. The trim removed 3 bases at V and 6 bases at J, leaving 1 base unmatched. The CDR3 is 12 residues long. Here the CDR3 reads CASSHTGGEQYF. CDR3 coding DNA: TGTGCCAGCAGCCATACAGGGGGCGAGCAGTACTTC.

This clone was seen only a few times. The V gene is TRBV27, the J gene TRBJ1-3; D remains unclear. This CDR3 is 14 amino acids long. Looked up from germline, CDR1 is MNHEY and CDR2 is SMNVEV (reference sequence). With 5 bases removed from V and 1 base from J, the gap between germline ends came to 9 bases. CDR3 bases: TGTGCCAGCAGTCCTACGTGGTCTGGAAACACCATATATTTT. This sequence encodes CASSPTWSGNTIYF.

This clone was seen more than once but under ten times. The chain is built from TRBV19 and TRBJ2-2; 10 nucleotides match TRBD2. The CDR3 loop spans 16 amino acids. J was trimmed by 2 bases and V by 9 bases; bases with no gene match: 9. CDR1 and CDR2 (germline): LNHDA, SQIVND (reference sequence). The CDR3 DNA is TGTGCCAGCAGGACGGCTAGCGGGAGCAACACCGGGGAGCTGTTTTTT. It codes for CASRTASGSNTGELFF.

This clone was counted a few times. The J gene is TRBJ1-5, the V gene TRBV9, with a possible D match to TRBD1 (5 bases). This CDR3 is built from 13 residues. Trimming stripped 3 bases from V and 4 bases from J, with 8 bases between. Germline V gives CDR1 SGDLS, CDR2 YYNGEE. The CDR3 sequence: CASSADTNQPQHF. CDR3 sequence (DNA): TGTGCCAGCAGCGCGGACACGAATCAGCCCCAGCATTTT.

The chain joins TRBV13 to TRBJ1-5, with 7 positions matching TRBD1. Trimming at V came to 4 bases and at J to 3 bases, leaving 6 bases not matched to a gene. CDR1 and CDR2 (germline): PRHDT, FYEKMQ (reference sequence). This CDR3 has 15 residues. The CDR3 loop is CASSYGGTVNQPQHF. The CDR3 region has the DNA TGTGCCAGCAGCTACGGCGGGACAGTCAATCAGCCCCAGCATTTT.

This chain joins TRBV14 and TRBJ2-3, with D possibly TRBD2 on 6 matching bases. Deletions cut 4 bases from V and 1 base from J, with 18 bases between. This CDR3 spans 17 amino acids. Germline V CDR1 and CDR2: SGHDN, FVKESK. CDR3 DNA: TGTGCCAGCAGCCGAGGGATTAGCGGTTCCGGCACAGATACGCAGTATTTT. Its translation: CASSRGISGSGTDTQYF.

This rearrangement joins TRBV15 to TRBJ2-3; TRBD2 matches at 8 bases. J was trimmed by 3 bases and V by 4 bases; bases with no gene match: 6. The germline CDR1 and CDR2 sequences are LNHNV and YYDKDF (reference sequence). The length of the CDR3 is 15 residues. The CDR3 here is CATSKSGSTTDTQYF. DNA of the CDR3: TGTGCCACCAGCAAGAGCGGGAGTACGACAGATACGCAGTATTTT.

This clone was seen only a few times. The rearrangement uses TRBV6-6 and TRBJ2-3, with a weak D call TRBD2 (6 bases). V lost 8 bases to trimming and J lost 2 bases, with 11 bases between them. CDR1 and CDR2 (germline): MNHNY, SVGAGI (reference sequence). The CDR3 length is 13 residues. The CDR3 region is CASLRDFTDTQYF. The DNA of the CDR3 is TGTGCCAGCTTACGGGACTTCACAGATACGCAGTATTTT.

This clone has just a few counts. CDR3 DNA: TGCGCCAGCAGCCCCAGGGACAACTACGAGCAGTACTTC. Translation: CASSPRDNYEQYF. This chain links TRBV5-1 with TRBJ2-7; a weak D match, TRBD1 (6 bases). The CDR3 consists of 13 residues. From germline, CDR1 is SGHRS and CDR2 YFSETQ. V was pared by 4 bases and J by 3 bases, with 11 bases between.

This clone was seen a few times. The chain carries TRBV18 and TRBJ1-1, with TRBD1 matching over 7 bases. J lost 4 bases, V lost 4 bases, and 6 bases had no gene match. CDR1 and CDR2 (germline): KGHSH, LQKENI. The CDR3 length is 14 residues. The CDR3 sequence is CASSLLTGPTEAFF. CDR3 DNA sequence: TGTGCCAGCTCACTTTTGACAGGGCCCACTGAAGCTTTCTTT.

The chain recombines TRBV7-9 with TRBJ2-2, with 7 bases matching TRBD2. The CDR3 has 15 amino acids. In germline, CDR1 is SEHNR, CDR2 FQNEAQ (reference sequence). This chain's CDR3 is CATSRREANTGELFF. The CDR3 DNA is TGTGCAACGAGCAGACGGGAGGCCAACACCGGGGAGCTGTTTTTT. The full variable domain, with the rest looked up from reference TRBV7-9 and TRBJ2-2, is DTGVSQNPRHKITKRGQNVTFRCDPISEHNRLYWYRQTLGQGPEFLTYFQNEAQLEKSRLLSDRFSAERPKGSFSTLEIQRTEQGDSAMYLCATSRREANTGELFFGEGSRLTVL.

CDR3 loop: CASTSSSLRQPQHF. The CDR3 nucleotides read TGTGCCAGTACCTCATCGTCGCTGAGACAGCCCCAGCATTTT. The V call is TRBV19, the J call TRBJ1-5; D is ambiguous. The CDR3 has 14 amino acids. The V and J ends lost 7 bases and 7 bases respectively, with 17 bases between them. Germline V gene sequence: CDR1 LNHDA, CDR2 SQIVND (reference sequence).

This clone was observed a few times. The chain employs TRBV19 and TRBJ2-6; the D gene is possibly TRBD1 (6 bases). Germline values: CDR1 LNHDA, CDR2 SQIVND (reference sequence). The CDR3 totals 14 residues. The V and J ends lost 4 bases and 5 bases respectively, with 9 bases between them. In nucleotides, the CDR3 is TGTGCCAGTAGTACAGGGGCCCGGGCCAACGTCCTGACTTTC. It codes for CASSTGARANVLTF.

This clone was found a few times. The chain employs TRBV29-1 and TRBJ2-1; D is ambiguous. Germline CDR1 SQVTM, CDR2 ANQGSEA. The CDR3 covers 15 residues. V was trimmed by 1 base and J by 0 bases, leaving 10 bases between them. CDR3 loop: CSVEGLDNSYNEQFF. The CDR3 DNA reads TGCAGCGTTGAAGGGTTAGATAACTCCTACAATGAGCAGTTCTTC.

This clone was counted a few times. The chain is built from TRBV18 and TRBJ1-1; 7 nucleotides align to TRBD1. The CDR3 spans 12 residues. The junction had 6 bases not matched to a gene; V was cut back by 8 bases and J by 6 bases. The germline CDR1 and CDR2 sequences are KGHSH and LQKENI. The CDR3 loop is CASLTGTAEAFF. The DNA of the CDR3 is TGTGCCAGCCTGACAGGGACTGCTGAAGCTTTCTTT.

The chain employs TRBV5-6 and TRBJ2-2, with a possible D match to TRBD1 (6 bases). CDR1 and CDR2 from the germline V gene are SGHDT and YYEEEE. Trimming shortened V by 0 bases and J by 5 bases, and 11 bases separated the two germline ends. CDR3 length: 15 residues. The CDR3 DNA reads as TGTGCCAGCAGCTTGGGGCCAGGGGATACCGGGGAGCTGTTTTTT. Encoded protein: CASSLGPGDTGELFF.

The chain employs TRBV19 and TRBJ2-5, with 9 bases fitting TRBD1. CDR3 length: 16 residues. Germline V gives CDR1 LNHDA, CDR2 SQIVND (reference sequence). J was trimmed by 6 bases and V by 1 base; bases with no gene match: 9. CDR3 bases: TGTGCCAGTAGTATAGGCGACGGACAGGGGTGGAAGACCCAGTACTTC. Amino acids: CASSIGDGQGWKTQYF.

The J gene is TRBJ2-1, the V gene TRBV5-1; D gene unclear. The CDR3 runs to 13 residues. The V and J ends lost 3 bases and 10 bases respectively, with 14 bases between them. Germline CDR1 reads SGHRS; CDR2 reads YFSETQ. The CDR3 coding sequence is TGCGCCAGCAGCTCGACTGACTCCGGGGAGCAGTTCTTC. Its translation is CASSSTDSGEQFF.

In this sample, this clone turned up a few times. At the DNA level, this CDR3 is encoded by other sequences in the same sample as well. The CDR3 protein is CAWKTGNGANVLTF. The CDR3 DNA reads as TGTGCCTGGAAGACAGGGAATGGGGCCAACGTCCTGACTTTC. The chain uses TRBV30 and TRBJ2-6; 7 bases line up with TRBD1. Germline loops: CDR1 GTSNPN, CDR2 SVGIG (reference sequence). The V and J ends lost 4 bases and 3 bases, in that order; junction bases with no gene match: 3. The CDR3 contains 14 residues.

The DNA of the CDR3 is TGTGCCAGCAGCTCCGGACTTTACAATGAGCAGTTCTTC. Amino acids: CASSSGLYNEQFF. The rearrangement links TRBV7-3 to TRBJ2-1; weak D call: TRBD2 (5 bases). Trimming cost V 4 bases and J 4 bases, with 8 bases left between them. CDR1 SGHTA and CDR2 FQGTGA come from the germline V gene. The CDR3 length is 13 residues.

This clone was picked up a small number of times. The rearrangement uses TRBV7-9 and TRBJ2-1, with 8 bases identical to TRBD1. CDR1 and CDR2 from the germline V gene are SEHNR and FQNEAQ (reference sequence). With V trimmed by 5 bases and J by 0 bases, 12 bases remained unmatched. The CDR3 is 18 residues long. The CDR3 reads CASSPPPTGVLSYNEQFF. CDR3 nucleotide sequence: TGTGCCAGCAGCCCTCCCCCGACAGGGGTCCTCTCCTACAATGAGCAGTTCTTC.

The sample holds a few counts of this clone. V and J are TRBV7-2 and TRBJ2-6, with 9 bases identical to TRBD1. The CDR3 runs 16 residues. V shed 5 bases and J 4 bases; nucleotides not matched to a gene: 6. Germline lookup yields CDR1 SGHTA and CDR2 FQGNSA. CDR3 loop: CASSERTGAGANVLTF. The CDR3 nucleotides are TGTGCCAGCAGCGAAAGGACAGGGGCAGGGGCCAACGTCCTGACTTTC.

This chain links TRBV25-1 with TRBJ1-2; possible D gene TRBD1, 5 bases. The CDR3 is 14 residues long. Between the trimmed V and J ends, which lost 2 bases and 7 bases, there was a span of 14 bases. Germline V gives CDR1 MGHDK, CDR2 SYGVNS. In DNA, the CDR3 is TGTGCCAGCAGTGAAATGGGCAGGGAAGCTGGCTACACCTTC. The encoded protein is CASSEMGREAGYTF.

The rearrangement joins TRBV10-3 to TRBJ1-1; a possible D gene is TRBD1 (5 bases). CDR1 and CDR2 (germline): ENHRY, SYGVKD. The CDR3 is 13 residues long. With 0 bases removed from V and 11 bases from J, the gap between germline ends came to 13 bases. The CDR3 DNA is TGTGCCATCAGTGAGTCGGGGGGTTTGTCGGCTTTCTTT. Its translation: CAISESGGLSAFF.

J is TRBJ2-2 and V is TRBV5-1, with a possible D match to TRBD1 (6 bases). Germline V CDR1 and CDR2: SGHRS, YFSETQ. The CDR3 consists of 15 residues. Deletions cut 2 bases from V and 0 bases from J, with 8 bases between. The CDR3, as DNA: TGCGCCAGCAGCTTACAGGGAGCGAACACCGGGGAGCTGTTTTTT. This sequence encodes CASSLQGANTGELFF.

This chain uses TRBV15 with TRBJ2-5, with 8 bases aligning to TRBD2. This CDR3 spans 14 amino acids. The junction had 7 bases not matched to a gene; V was cut back by 6 bases and J by 4 bases. Germline CDR1 is LNHNV and CDR2 is YYDKDF (reference sequence). The CDR3 sequence: CATRSGTSRETQYF. CDR3 sequence (DNA): TGTGCCACCAGGTCCGGGACTAGTAGAGAGACCCAGTACTTC.

This chain links TRBV6-5 with TRBJ2-2, with D perhaps TRBD1 (6 bases). CDR3 length: 12 amino acids. The germline V and J ends were trimmed by 6 bases and 7 bases, with 9 bases remaining between them. Germline V lookup: CDR1 MNHEY, CDR2 SVGAGI. For the CDR3, the DNA is TGTGCCAGCAGCCTCAGGGGCGGGGAGCTGTTTTTT. As protein: CASSLRGGELFF.

V is TRBV7-8 and J is TRBJ1-2; TRBD1 is a possible D gene (6 bases). The germline V and J ends were trimmed by 5 bases and 4 bases, with 26 bases remaining between them. The CDR3 loop spans 18 amino acids. CDR1 SGHVS and CDR2 FQNEAQ come from the germline V gene. CDR3 sequence: CASSPWDTQTSNFYGYTF. The CDR3 DNA reads TGTGCCAGCAGCCCCTGGGACACCCAAACGTCCAATTTCTATGGCTACACCTTC. The entire variable domain, with the rest obtained from reference TRBV7-8 and TRBJ1-2, is as follows: GAGVSQSPRYKVAKRGQDVALRCDPISGHVSLFWYQQALGQGPEFLTYFQNEAQLDKSGLPSDRFFAERPEGSVSTLKIQRTQQEDSAVYLCASSPWDTQTSNFYGYTFGSGTRLTVV.

This clone has only a few counts. The V gene is TRBV30, the J gene TRBJ1-3; 7 nucleotides agree with TRBD1. The V gene's germline CDR1 is GTSNPN and CDR2 SVGIG (reference sequence). Losses at the gene ends were 3 bases for V and 1 base for J; bases not matched to a gene: 9. The CDR3 runs to 16 residues. The CDR3 nucleotides are TGTGCCTGGAGCGCCAGGGGGTCCTGGTCTGGAAACACCATATATTTT. It specifies CAWSARGSWSGNTIYF.

This clone is a singleton in its sample. The genes are TRBV2 and TRBJ2-1, with 8 bases that match TRBD2. This CDR3 has 13 residues. The germline gives CDR1 SNHLY, CDR2 FYNNEI. V dropped 10 bases and J dropped 8; count of bases not matched to a gene: 10. CDR3 sequence: CANRAGEGYEQFF. The CDR3 coding sequence is TGTGCCAACCGAGCGGGAGAGGGGTATGAGCAGTTCTTC.

This sequence joins TRBV7-9 and TRBJ1-5; D is unclear. V dropped 4 bases and J dropped 0 bases, with 7 bases sitting between them. This CDR3 is built from 14 residues. The V gene's germline CDR1 is SEHNR and CDR2 FQNEAQ (reference sequence). The CDR3 reads CASSSQYSNQPQHF. In nucleotides, the CDR3 is TGTGCCAGCAGCTCTCAGTATAGCAATCAGCCCCAGCATTTT. Together with reference TRBV7-9 and TRBJ1-5, the CDR3 gives the full variable domain: DTGVSQNPRHKITKRGQNVTFRCDPISEHNRLYWYRQTLGQGPEFLTYFQNEAQLEKSRLLSDRFSAERPKGSFSTLEIQRTEQGDSAMYLCASSSQYSNQPQHFGDGTRLSIL.